This section outlines one TCR beta chain sequence together with its context. The data derive from a study of blood T cell repertoires in COVID-19. V was pared by 6 bases and J by 9 bases, with 16 bases of the junction left unmatched. In germline, CDR1 is SGHAT, CDR2 FQNNGV. This CDR3 is 16 amino acids long. Original processing methods: Amplified reference gene primers provided the basis for estimating nucleated cell counts. Some clones are missing from TCRdb's copy, which holds only in-frame ones; the method was immunoSEQ multiplex PCR. V, J and clone size reflect that table, while D and trimming were determined from the DNA. The sample comprises roughly 110,000 clones, 75% to 90% of which are singletons, and 0.8% to 0.9% rests with the top ten.

The sample consisted of peripheral blood. This clonotype originated in a woman aged 70-85 years with acute or convalescent COVID-19. V and J are TRBV11-2 and TRBJ1-3; 8 bases match TRBD1. Here the CDR3 DNA reads TGTGCCAGCAGGTTGGGACAGGATGATCATTTTGCCACCATATATTTT. Translated: CASRLGQDDHFATIYF.